What follows is one TCR beta chain and its context. This sample stems from a study of blood T cell repertoires in COVID-19. Across the study: Sites across the United States, Italy and Spain contributed samples from acute and convalescent COVID-19.

Sequencing used immunoSEQ multiplex PCR; TCRdb keeps in-frame clones, though not all of them. The sample lists a few hundred thousand clones; approximately 88% were seen once. Membership in each cohort depended on participant-reported clinical history. Among Cohort 3 donors, those recovered had two negative PCRs, clearance, or symptom resolution. The sequence was collected from a woman aged 40 to 50 who had recovered from COVID-19. The sample was PBMCs or T cells enriched from blood (not recorded which).

The CDR3 region has the DNA TGTGCCAGCAGATTCCGGTCCGGGGCCAACGTCCTGACTTTC. Amino acids: CASRFRSGANVLTF. The chain carries TRBV28 and TRBJ2-6; D is uncertain. The CDR3 runs 14 residues. V lost 6 bases and J lost 4, with 10 bases in between. Germline CDR1 is MDHEN and CDR2 is SYDVKM.